These 15 T cell receptor beta chains came from one sample sequenced in a study of shared clonotypes between healthy human individuals. Sequenced by immunoSEQ multiplex PCR; TCRdb stores in-frame clones only, minus some. Among over a million clones, around 75% were seen once, and the ten largest hold approximately 1.5%. The sequencing input was memory CD4+ T cells sorted from blood. Subset indicated: CD45RA-negative fraction. These receptors were collected from a man aged 18 to 35 in good health.

V and J are TRBV7-9 and TRBJ2-3; TRBD1 aligns across 9 bases. J gave up 6 bases and V 1 base, and 5 bases lay outside the gene matches. Germline V gives CDR1 SEHNR, CDR2 FQNEAQ (reference sequence). The CDR3 is 15 residues long. CDR3 nucleotide sequence: TGTGCCAGCAGCTTAGGGGACAGGGTCGGGGATACGCAGTATTTT. Amino acid sequence: CASSLGDRVGDTQYF. The entire variable domain, with the rest obtained from reference TRBV7-9 and TRBJ2-3, is as follows: DTGVSQNPRHKITKRGQNVTFRCDPISEHNRLYWYRQTLGQGPEFLTYFQNEAQLEKSRLLSDRFSAERPKGSFSTLEIQRTEQGDSAMYLCASSLGDRVGDTQYFGPGTRLTVL.

Turning to this clone: Being one base from a much bigger clone, this may be a read error. The gene calls are TRBV28 and TRBJ2-7; 10 bases line up with TRBD2. This CDR3 has 14 residues. Germline CDR1 and CDR2: MDHEN and SYDVKM. Trimming at V came to 5 bases and at J to 3 bases, leaving 4 bases not matched to a gene. The CDR3 here is CASSGLAELYEQYF. Here the CDR3 DNA reads TGTGCCAGCAGTGGACTAGCGGAACTCTACGAGCAGTACTTC.

The chain recombines TRBV5-6 with TRBJ2-2, with D possibly TRBD2 on 6 matching bases. Germline V gives CDR1 SGHDT, CDR2 YYEEEE. This CDR3 spans 16 amino acids. With 4 bases removed from V and 5 bases from J, the gap between germline ends came to 18 bases. The CDR3 nucleotides read TGTGCCAGCAGCGGCGGGGCCTGGAGGGAAACCGGGGAGCTGTTTTTT. The encoded protein is CASSGGAWRETGELFF.

The chain recombines TRBV11-2 with TRBJ1-1; D remains unclear. CDR3 length: 12 amino acids. V was shortened by 4 bases and J by 4 bases, with 7 bases between the two germline ends. CDR1 is SGHAT and CDR2 is FQNNGV in the germline V gene. CDR3 sequence (DNA): TGTGCCAGCAGCTATCACACCACTGAAGCTTTCTTT. Its translation is CASSYHTTEAFF.

The V gene is TRBV19, the J gene TRBJ2-1, with D possibly TRBD2 on 6 matching bases. V was trimmed by 6 bases and J by 4 bases, leaving 10 bases between them. This CDR3 is 13 amino acids long. The germline V gene encodes CDR1 LNHDA and CDR2 SQIVND (reference sequence). In DNA, the CDR3 is TGTGCCAGTAGCGGGAGCAGGTACAATGAGCAGTTCTTC. Amino acid sequence: CASSGSRYNEQFF.

The chain joins TRBV4-1 to TRBJ2-5; no clear D gene. V was pared by 1 base and J by 1 base, with 7 bases between. This CDR3 spans 14 amino acids. The germline CDR1 and CDR2 sequences are MGHRA and YSYEKL. DNA for the CDR3: TGCGCCAGCAGCCAAGCGGCAACCCAAGAGACCCAGTACTTC. The encoded protein is CASSQAATQETQYF.

The V gene is TRBV6-1, the J gene TRBJ2-5, with D maybe TRBD1 (6 bases). The germline CDR1 and CDR2 sequences are MNHNS and SASEGT. This CDR3 has 14 residues. V dropped 6 bases and J dropped 5 bases, with 16 bases sitting between them. The CDR3 nucleotides read TGTGCCAGCAGACTATTGACAGGAAGTGAGACCCAGTACTTC. This encodes CASRLLTGSETQYF.

This clone was observed a handful of times. V and J are TRBV5-6 and TRBJ2-5; D may correspond to TRBD1 or TRBD2 (5 bases each). The CDR3 runs to 14 residues. Per the germline V gene, CDR1 is SGHDT and CDR2 is YYEEEE. The ends were cut back, 2 bases at V and 4 bases at J, with 12 bases in the middle. Here the CDR3 reads CASSLTGQAETQYF. The DNA of the CDR3 is TGTGCCAGCAGCTTAACGGGGCAGGCAGAGACCCAGTACTTC.

This clone appeared a single time. The V and J genes are TRBV7-2 and TRBJ2-1; TRBD2 is a possible D gene (6 bases). V gave up 1 base and J gave up 2 bases, with 12 bases separating them. Germline V gene sequence: CDR1 SGHTA, CDR2 FQGNSA. The CDR3 loop spans 16 amino acids. The chain's CDR3 is CASSLENTGAYNEQFF. The CDR3 DNA is TGTGCCAGCAGCTTAGAAAATACGGGAGCCTACAATGAGCAGTTCTTC.

The sample holds a few counts of this clone. This chain uses TRBV28 with TRBJ1-6; 7 positions agree with TRBD1. The germline gives CDR1 MDHEN, CDR2 SYDVKM. This CDR3 region has 13 residues. The V segment lost 8 bases and the J segment 9 bases; nucleotides outside the gene matches: 7. The CDR3 protein is CASETGLGSPLHF. The DNA of the CDR3 is TGTGCCAGCGAGACAGGGCTAGGTTCACCCCTCCACTTT.

The chain has TRBV15 and TRBJ2-3; D is unresolved. Germline values: CDR1 LNHNV, CDR2 YYDKDF (reference sequence). The CDR3 spans 13 residues. V shed 9 bases and J shed 2 bases, with 12 bases lying between them. DNA for the CDR3: TGTGCCACTGGCTGGAGTATCACAGATACGCAGTATTTT. Translation: CATGWSITDTQYF.

This chain uses TRBV6-5 with TRBJ2-7, with TRBD2 matching 7 bases. The CDR3 runs to 15 residues. Germline CDR1 reads MNHEY; CDR2 reads SVGAGI. J lost 4 bases, V lost 6 bases, and 12 bases had no gene match. CDR3 sequence (DNA): TGTGCCAGCAGCCAACGTGGGGGAGGGCCATACGAGCAGTACTTC. Translated, it gives CASSQRGGGPYEQYF.

The chain joins TRBV7-8 to TRBJ1-6, with a weak D call TRBD1 (6 bases). CDR3 length equals 16 residues. V was pared by 1 base and J by 9 bases, with 16 bases between. Germline V gene data show CDR1 as SGHVS and CDR2 as FQNEAQ. The CDR3 nucleotides read TGTGCCAGCAGCTTAGGTGGGGGCGGTTTCAGTTCACCCCTCCACTTT. Translating it yields CASSLGGGGFSSPLHF. Supplemented by reference TRBV7-8 and TRBJ1-6, the full variable domain reads GAGVSQSPRYKVAKRGQDVALRCDPISGHVSLFWYQQALGQGPEFLTYFQNEAQLDKSGLPSDRFFAERPEGSVSTLKIQRTQQEDSAVYLCASSLGGGGFSSPLHFGNGTRLTVT.

CDR3 protein: CASSVEGTDNSPLHF. DNA of the CDR3: TGTGCCAGCAGCGTAGAAGGGACGGATAATTCACCCCTCCACTTT. The chain is built from TRBV9 and TRBJ1-6; a weak D match, TRBD1 (5 bases). Germline lookup yields CDR1 SGDLS and CDR2 YYNGEE. This CDR3 is built from 15 residues. V was shortened by 0 bases and J by 5 bases, with 9 bases between the two germline ends.

The V call is TRBV20-1, the J call TRBJ1-6; D ambiguous. Germline values: CDR1 DFQATT, CDR2 SNEGSKA (reference sequence). V lost 6 bases and J lost 8, with 5 bases in between. The CDR3 runs to 10 residues. The chain's CDR3 is CSAGDSPLHF. CDR3 coding DNA: TGCAGTGCCGGGGATTCACCCCTCCACTTT.